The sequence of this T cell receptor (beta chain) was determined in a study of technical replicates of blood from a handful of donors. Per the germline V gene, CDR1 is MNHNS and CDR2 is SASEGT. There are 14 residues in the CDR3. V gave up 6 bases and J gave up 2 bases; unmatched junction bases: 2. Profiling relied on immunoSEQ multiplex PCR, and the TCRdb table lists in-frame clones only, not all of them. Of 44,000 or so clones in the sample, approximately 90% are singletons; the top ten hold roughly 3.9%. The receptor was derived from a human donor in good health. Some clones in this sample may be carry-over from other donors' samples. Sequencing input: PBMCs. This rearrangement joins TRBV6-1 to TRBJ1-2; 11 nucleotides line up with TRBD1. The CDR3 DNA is TGTGCCAGCAGCCGGGACAGGGGGAACTATGGCTACACCTTC. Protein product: CASSRDRGNYGYTF.